This entry features one T cell receptor (beta chain) sequence. The specificity of this receptor is unknown. No per-base quality is available; no much larger clone lies one base away. This entry comes from a study of blood T cell repertoires in COVID-19 (dated by TCRdb to the early 2020s). Turning to the overall study: Collaborator samples came from the United States, Italy and Spain and covered acute and convalescent phases of COVID-19. The material from the prospective study consisted of cDNA or gDNA derived from T cells, B-cell-depleted T cells, or PBMCs. The repertoires were released in a freely available public database intended as a resource for research on the immune response to SARS-CoV-2. Where available, HLA class I and class II types were taken from metadata supplied by the sample provider and were not determined by assay-based typing. Subjects who had been exposed to COVID-19, were actively infected with it, or had recovered from it provided the deeply sampled blood TCRbeta repertoires that made up the dataset. The samples were drawn from the first 160 participants of the ongoing ImmuneRACE study and from some 1,300 subjects provided by 6 global collaborators. The sample metadata nearly always contained a de-identified subject ID, COVID-19 status, age in years and sex.

TCRbeta CDR3 regions were amplified from genomic DNA by means of the immunoSEQ Assay, a bias-controlled multiplex PCR. From the authors' description of their analysis: Within the assay, amplification of reference gene primers was used to estimate how many nucleated cells each sample contained. To quantify the absolute abundance of each unique TCRbeta CDR3 rearrangement, sequence reads were collapsed and filtered. Productive Simpson clonality was computed per sample as the square root of Simpson's diversity index over productive rearrangements. The table was pulled from immuneACCESS by TCRdb, which kept in-frame rearrangements only. Such tables lose some clones; where checked, under half of the loss comes from unresolved V genes, and the rest has no known cause. V, J and clone size are those of that table, while D and trimming were read from the DNA. The sample table lists about 39,000 clones, roughly 80% of them with a count of one. 9% to 10% of the sample rests with the top ten.

Germline trimming: 6 bases from V, 4 bases from J; junction bases outside gene matches: 7. From the germline V gene, CDR1 is MDHEN and CDR2 is SYDVKM. CDR3 length: 14 amino acids, cysteine to phenylalanine. Solely the CDR3 DNA is kept, with 42 bases framed from the first base. Study-level results and caveats: Clinical and demographic metadata were provided uncurated, with the amount varying by source and participant.

Collaborating institutions collected whole blood in K2EDTA tubes following their own protocols. For TCRbeta analysis, collaborator samples were shipped as frozen whole blood, as isolated PBMCs, or as DNA extracted from either sample type. The sample consisted of peripheral blood. Recombination connected TRBV28 to TRBJ2-5; 8 bases in between match TRBD1. This clonotype was sampled from a man in his 60s in a cohort sampled during active COVID-19. The CDR3 reads CASSLSGGRETQYF. The DNA sequence reads TGTGCCAGCAGCCTATCAGGGGGCCGAGAGACCCAGTACTTC.